This T cell receptor beta chain emerged from a study of blood T cell repertoires in COVID-19. V was clipped by 4 bases and J by 0 bases; unmatched bases: 5. Germline lookup yields CDR1 SGHDN and CDR2 FVKESK. The length of the CDR3 is 15 residues. Using immunoSEQ multiplex PCR, the repertoire was profiled, and TCRdb retains in-frame clones only, with some absent. The top ten hold around 3.7% of the sample, which has some 270,000 clones, more than 65% seen once. Participants spanned ages about 18 to 95 years and resided in roughly 26 US areas. In Cohort 3, a recovered donor had either two negative PCRs, clearance, or symptom resolution.

The sample consisted of PBMCs or T cells enriched from blood (not recorded which). This sequence joins TRBV14 and TRBJ2-7, with 8 bases identical to TRBD1. This TCR was recovered from a man aged 45-65 years who had recovered from COVID-19. CDR3 loop: CASSLLQGGSYEQYF. CDR3 in DNA: TGTGCCAGCAGCCTTCTACAGGGGGGCTCCTACGAGCAGTACTTC.